This paragraph covers one T cell receptor beta chain sequence. It was with 60 Vbeta and 13 Jbeta primers that the PCR ran. Here immunoSEQ multiplex PCR was the method, and the copy in TCRdb shows in-frame clones only, minus some. The table has about 99,000 clones, more than 75% seen once. This entry belongs to a study of cytomegalovirus exposure and HLA in healthy donors. Material: PBMCs. The TCR was taken from a woman between 18 and 30 years old in good health and CMV-seropositive.

For the CDR3, the DNA is TGTGCCAGCGGAGTAATGTGGGACAGGGTCAGCTATGGCTACACCTTC. Its protein product is CASGVMWDRVSYGYTF. V and J are TRBV28 and TRBJ1-2, with 9 bases that match TRBD1. V lost 8 bases to trimming and J lost 4 bases; unmatched junction nucleotides: 14. Per germline, CDR1 MDHEN and CDR2 SYDVKM. This CDR3 is 16 amino acids long.